Each of the 21 T cell receptor beta chains below was sequenced from the same sample in a study of cytomegalovirus exposure and HLA in healthy donors. PCR primers comprised 60 Vbeta and 13 Jbeta primers. Clones were sequenced by immunoSEQ multiplex PCR, and TCRdb holds only the in-frame ones, with some missing. Of about 130,000 clones detected, roughly four fifths appear once; the ten largest clones hold just under 2%. The sequencing sample was made of PBMCs. The receptors originated from a man between 50 and 59 years old in good health and CMV-seronegative.

The rearrangement links TRBV5-1 to TRBJ2-1; 9 positions match TRBD2. Germline V lookup: CDR1 SGHRS, CDR2 YFSETQ. The CDR3 has 15 amino acids. Trimming cost V 4 bases and J 9 bases; bases outside gene matches: 11. The CDR3 region has the DNA TGCGCCAGCAGCCGCTGGGCTAGCGGGGCGGGTGAGCAGTTCTTC. The encoded protein is CASSRWASGAGEQFF.

The J gene is TRBJ2-5, the V gene TRBV11-3, with 12 bases fitting TRBD2. V lost 1 base, J lost 5 bases, and 8 bases stayed unmatched. The CDR3 runs 17 residues. Germline V lookup: CDR1 SGHNT, CDR2 YENEEA. The CDR3 here is CASSLGHLAGGHETQYF. CDR3 coding DNA: TGTGCCAGCAGCTTAGGCCACCTAGCGGGGGGGCACGAGACCCAGTACTTC.

The chain joins TRBV28 to TRBJ1-4; 9 bases map to TRBD1. In germline, CDR1 is MDHEN, CDR2 SYDVKM. V shed 6 bases and J 9 bases; nucleotides not matched to a gene: 11. The CDR3 is 15 residues long. CDR3 protein: CASRETGTGRKKLFF. The CDR3 nucleotides are TGTGCCAGCAGGGAAACCGGGACAGGGAGGAAAAAACTGTTTTTT.

The chain carries TRBV19 and TRBJ1-5; TRBD1 is a possible D gene (6 bases). In germline, CDR1 is LNHDA, CDR2 SQIVND (reference sequence). This CDR3 spans 16 amino acids. The V and J ends lost 5 bases and 9 bases respectively, with 23 bases between them. The CDR3 loop reads CASSPDRGGYPPPQHF. The CDR3 nucleotides read TGTGCCAGTAGTCCCGATAGAGGGGGATACCCCCCGCCCCAGCATTTT.

J is TRBJ2-4 and V is TRBV7-2, with D perhaps TRBD2 (6 bases). With 3 bases removed from V and 2 bases from J, the gap between germline ends came to 8 bases. Germline V gives CDR1 SGHTA, CDR2 FQGNSA. The CDR3 spans 14 residues. DNA for the CDR3: TGTGCCAGCAGCTTGGGGGGTACCAAAAACATTCAGTACTTC. This codes for CASSLGGTKNIQYF.

This sequence joins TRBV4-1 and TRBJ2-7; 10 positions match TRBD2. The V gene's germline CDR1 is MGHRA and CDR2 YSYEKL. V shed 5 bases, J shed 2 bases, and the junction held 6 bases outside the gene matches. CDR3 size: 15 residues. For the CDR3, the DNA is TGCGCCAGCAGCACTTCTAGCGGGGGCGCCTACGAGCAGTACTTC. It encodes CASSTSSGGAYEQYF.

This clone was seen a few times. Written as DNA, the CDR3 is TGTGCCAGTAGTCCTCGACAGATTCATACTGAAGCTTTCTTT. It specifies CASSPRQIHTEAFF. V and J are TRBV19 and TRBJ1-1; maybe TRBD1 (5 bases). Trimming removed 5 bases from V and 5 bases from J, with 15 bases in between. The CDR3 has 14 amino acids. CDR1 is LNHDA and CDR2 is SQIVND in the germline V gene (reference sequence). Together with reference TRBV19 and TRBJ1-1, the CDR3 gives the full variable domain: DGGITQSPKYLFRKEGQNVTLSCEQNLNHDAMYWYRQDPGQGLRLIYYSQIVNDFQKGDIAEGYSVSREKKESFPLTVTSAQKNPTAFYLCASSPRQIHTEAFFGQGTRLTVV.

The CDR3 sequence: CASSGTASGDTQYF. The CDR3 DNA sequence: TGCGCCAGCAGCGGGACAGCATCAGGGGATACGCAGTATTTT. The V and J genes are TRBV5-1 and TRBJ2-3; 7 bases align to TRBD1. The CDR3 has 14 amino acids. The V gene's germline CDR1 is SGHRS and CDR2 YFSETQ. The J segment lost 6 bases and the V segment lost 4 bases, leaving 8 bases of the junction unmatched.

The sample holds a few counts of this clone. The J gene is TRBJ1-2, the V gene TRBV5-6; 10 bases are shared with TRBD1. The CDR3 has 15 amino acids. The germline V gene has CDR1 SGHDT and CDR2 YYEEEE. V lost 7 bases and J lost 8; bases outside the gene matches: 14. CDR3 nucleotide sequence: TGTGCCAGCCATCCCAGGGGACAGGGGATGCGGGGCTACACCTTC. Translation gives CASHPRGQGMRGYTF.

This clone was counted a single time. J is TRBJ2-1 and V is TRBV6-5; TRBD1 agrees at 9 bases. Trimming cost V 6 bases and J 6 bases; bases outside gene matches: 9. Germline lookup yields CDR1 MNHEY and CDR2 SVGAGI. The CDR3 has 15 amino acids. The CDR3 here is CASSPGQGVVNEQFF. The CDR3 coding sequence is TGTGCCAGCAGCCCGGGACAGGGAGTAGTCAATGAGCAGTTCTTC.

This clone was recorded once. The junction and the germline gene differ at one end; a read error may be behind it. This sequence joins TRBV29-1 and TRBJ1-1; D may be TRBD1 (6 bases). The CDR3 is made up of 14 amino acids. Per germline, CDR1 SQVTM and CDR2 ANQGSEA. CDR3 sequence reads: CSIEESGGWTEAFF. The CDR3 region has the DNA TGCAGCATTGAGGAGAGCGGGGGCTGGACTGAAGCTTTCTTT.

The rearrangement links TRBV25-1 to TRBJ1-1, with TRBD1 identical over 8 bases. The CDR3 loop spans 14 amino acids. V lost 5 bases, J lost 4 bases, and 6 bases stayed unmatched. Germline V gene sequence: CDR1 MGHDK, CDR2 SYGVNS. CDR3 nucleotides: TGTGCCAGCAGTCCTCTTGACAGGGGCACTGAAGCTTTCTTT. Translation: CASSPLDRGTEAFF.

J is TRBJ1-2 and V is TRBV7-2; 8 nucleotides match TRBD1. The CDR3 is 16 amino acids. The germline V gene encodes CDR1 SGHTA and CDR2 FQGNSA. V shed 4 bases, J shed 3 bases, and the junction held 10 bases outside the gene matches. This chain's CDR3 is CASSYQTGGRHYGYTF. DNA for the CDR3: TGTGCCAGCAGCTATCAAACAGGGGGACGTCACTATGGCTACACCTTC. The whole variable domain, filled in from reference TRBV7-2 and TRBJ1-2, reads GAGVSQSPSNKVTEKGKDVELRCDPISGHTALYWYRQSLGQGLEFLIYFQGNSAPDKSGLPSDRFSAERTGGSVSTLTIQRTQQEDSAVYLCASSYQTGGRHYGYTFGSGTRLTVV.

V usage is TRBV18 and J usage is TRBJ2-3; 13 bases match TRBD2. This CDR3 has 17 residues. J was trimmed by 1 base and V by 1 base; bases with no gene match: 2. The germline gives CDR1 KGHSH, CDR2 LQKENI. CDR3 nucleotide sequence: TGTGCCAGCTCACCACGAGGACTAGCGGGGGGCACAGATACGCAGTATTTT. Protein: CASSPRGLAGGTDTQYF.

The rearrangement joins TRBV19 to TRBJ1-2, with D hard to call. V was pared by 5 bases and J by 7 bases, with 11 bases between. Germline CDR1 LNHDA, CDR2 SQIVND (reference sequence). CDR3 length: 12 residues. CDR3 sequence reads: CASSSRSGGYTF. In DNA form, the CDR3 reads TGTGCCAGTAGTTCCAGGAGCGGTGGCTACACCTTC.

This chain connects TRBV7-8 to TRBJ1-1, with D possibly being TRBD1 (5 bases). Germline V CDR1 and CDR2: SGHVS, FQNEAQ. The length of the CDR3 is 14 residues. V was trimmed by 3 bases and J by 5 bases, leaving 13 bases between them. The CDR3 reads CASSFQGGGTEAFF. The CDR3 DNA reads as TGTGCCAGCAGCTTCCAGGGCGGGGGAACTGAAGCTTTCTTT.

The J gene is TRBJ1-4, the V gene TRBV6-5; no clear D gene. V was trimmed by 6 bases and J by 11 bases, leaving 16 bases between them. CDR3 length: 13 residues. Germline CDR1 reads MNHEY; CDR2 reads SVGAGI. The CDR3 sequence: CASSRSSGGKLFF. CDR3 coding DNA: TGTGCCAGCAGCCGCTCCAGCGGCGGTAAACTGTTTTTT.

CDR3 DNA: TGTGCCACCAGCGGGAGGGCAGATACGCAGTATTTT. It translates to CATSGRADTQYF. V gene TRBV15 combines with J gene TRBJ2-3, with TRBD2 matching 7 bases. Germline loops: CDR1 LNHNV, CDR2 YYDKDF (reference sequence). The CDR3 is made up of 12 amino acids. The J segment lost 4 bases and the V segment lost 5 bases, leaving 0 bases of the junction unmatched.

The CDR3 here is CASSLVGGAGETQYF. The DNA of the CDR3 is TGTGCCAGCAGCTTAGTAGGGGGCGCCGGGGAGACCCAGTACTTC. V is TRBV7-2 and J is TRBJ2-5; 7 bases align to TRBD1. Germline assignment: CDR1 SGHTA and CDR2 FQGNSA. With 1 base clipped from V and 5 bases from J, the junction kept 7 bases outside the gene matches. The CDR3 totals 15 residues.

The rearrangement uses TRBV6-5 and TRBJ1-6, with D perhaps TRBD1 (5 bases). V was cut by 2 bases and J by 10 bases, with 12 bases left in between. The CDR3 covers 14 residues. Germline CDR1 and CDR2: MNHEY and SVGAGI. The CDR3 DNA reads TGTGCCAGCAGTTACGGCAGGGCTGACTCACCCCTCCACTTT. This codes for CASSYGRADSPLHF.

The chain is built from TRBV11-2 and TRBJ2-5; 8 bases line up with TRBD1. The J segment lost 5 bases and the V segment lost 2 bases, leaving 10 bases of the junction unmatched. CDR1 and CDR2 from the germline V gene are SGHAT and FQNNGV. The CDR3 runs to 16 residues. The CDR3 DNA reads TGTGCCAGCAGCTTAAATCCAGGGGGCATTTGGGAGACCCAGTACTTC. Translating it yields CASSLNPGGIWETQYF.